This T cell receptor (beta chain) was observed in a study of cytomegalovirus exposure and HLA in healthy donors. Across the whole study: The platform used for the 95 to 150 validation repertoires matched that of the approximately 710 first-cohort repertoires, a later analysis reported.

Concerning this clone itself: Its antigen is unknown.

V was clipped by 2 bases and J by 6 bases; unmatched bases: 4. Germline CDR1 is SGDLS and CDR2 is YYNGEE. The CDR3 has 15 residues. Findings and limits, study-wide: In the 120 or so validation repertoires, 85% to 95% of cluster scores exceeded 0, per a later analysis.

The method was immunoSEQ multiplex PCR; TCRdb's version includes in-frame clones alone and lacks a portion of them. Among about 190,000 clones listed, roughly 80% were seen once. The specimen sequenced was PBMCs. The V and J genes are TRBV9 and TRBJ2-7, with 14 bases that match TRBD2. This TCR came from a man younger than 30 in good health and CMV-seropositive. The CDR3 reads CASSVGLAGASEQYF. CDR3 DNA: TGTGCCAGCAGCGTGGGACTAGCGGGAGCTAGCGAGCAGTACTTC.